This TCR beta chain stems from a study of shared clonotypes between healthy human individuals. Looking at the study overall: Participating donors consisted of a couple of women and a few men aged 18 to 49.

Replicate PCRs from sorted subsets contained approximately 190 ng DNA, which is 31,000 or so T cell genomes. Authors' data handling: For the immunoSEQ data, sequences were junction-only without quality scores, so filtering differed. Libraries were prepared by immunoSEQ multiplex PCR; TCRdb keeps only in-frame clonotypes and omits some of them. V, J and clone size are taken as reported in that table, and D and trimming were inferred from the DNA itself. The repertoire has some 2.4 million clones, 80% to 95% of them found once; the top ten carry around 0.4%. In the CD4+ fraction, cells were divided into CD45RA+ naive and CD45RA-negative memory subsets. CDR3 length: 16 residues. Germline V lookup: CDR1 SGDLS, CDR2 YYNGEE. V dropped 2 bases and J dropped 4; count of bases not matched to a gene: 7.

The chain carries TRBV9 and TRBJ2-3; 10 bases match TRBD2. This TCR derives from a man between 18 and 29 years old in good health. Some clones in this sample may be carry-over from other donors' samples. Sequences were obtained from naive CD4+ T cells from PBMCs. Subset reported: CD45RA+ positively selected. The CDR3 is CASSVVLAGGADTQYF. CDR3 nucleotides: TGTGCCAGCAGCGTCGTCTTAGCGGGAGGCGCAGATACGCAGTATTTT.